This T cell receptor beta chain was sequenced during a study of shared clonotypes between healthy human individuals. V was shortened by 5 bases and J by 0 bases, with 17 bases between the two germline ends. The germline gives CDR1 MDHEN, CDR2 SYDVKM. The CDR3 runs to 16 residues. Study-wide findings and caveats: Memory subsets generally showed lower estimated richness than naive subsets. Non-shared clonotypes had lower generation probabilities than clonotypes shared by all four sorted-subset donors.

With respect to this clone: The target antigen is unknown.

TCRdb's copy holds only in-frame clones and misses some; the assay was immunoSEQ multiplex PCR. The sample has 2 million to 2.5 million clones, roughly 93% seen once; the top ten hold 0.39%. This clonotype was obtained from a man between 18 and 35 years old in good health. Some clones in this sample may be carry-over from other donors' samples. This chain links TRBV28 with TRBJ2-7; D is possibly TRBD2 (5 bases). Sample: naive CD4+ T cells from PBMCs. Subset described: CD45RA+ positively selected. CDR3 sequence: CASSQPYQRFSYEQYF. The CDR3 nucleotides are TGTGCCAGCAGTCAACCCTACCAGCGGTTCTCCTACGAGCAGTACTTC.